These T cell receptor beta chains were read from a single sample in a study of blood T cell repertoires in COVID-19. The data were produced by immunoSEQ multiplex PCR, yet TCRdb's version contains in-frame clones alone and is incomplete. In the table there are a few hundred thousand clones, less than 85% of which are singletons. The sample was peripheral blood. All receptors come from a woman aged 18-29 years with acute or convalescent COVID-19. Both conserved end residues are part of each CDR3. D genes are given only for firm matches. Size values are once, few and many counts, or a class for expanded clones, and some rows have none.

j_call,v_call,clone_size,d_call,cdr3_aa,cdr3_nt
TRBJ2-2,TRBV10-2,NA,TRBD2,CASQTSQTGELFF,TGCGCCAGCCAGACTAGCCAAACCGGGGAGCTGTTTTTT
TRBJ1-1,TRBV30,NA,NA,CAWSRGYRVAAFF,TGTGCCTGGAGCAGGGGATACAGGGTCGCCGCTTTCTTT
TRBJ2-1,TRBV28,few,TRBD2,CASSLGREEFF,TGTGCCAGCAGTCTCGGTCGGGAGGAGTTCTTC
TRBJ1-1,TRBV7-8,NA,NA,CASSLAGQGSRTEAFF,TGTGCCAGCAGCTTAGCGGGGCAGGGGTCTCGGACTGAAGCTTTCTTT
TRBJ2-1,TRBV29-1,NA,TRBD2,CSVGTSGRTGEQFF,TGCAGCGTGGGGACTAGCGGGAGGACTGGGGAGCAGTTCTTC
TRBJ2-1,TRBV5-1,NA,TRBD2,CASSPGTSGRNSLFF,TGCGCCAGCAGCCCCGGGACTAGCGGGAGGAATTCGCTATTCTTC
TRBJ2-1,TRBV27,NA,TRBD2,CASSPIAGAYNEQFF,TGTGCCAGCAGTCCAATAGCGGGAGCCTACAATGAGCAGTTCTTC
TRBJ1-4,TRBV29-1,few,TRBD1,CSVGGTGDNEKLFF,TGCAGCGTGGGAGGGACAGGGGATAATGAAAAACTGTTTTTT
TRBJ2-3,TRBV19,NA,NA,CASRDPGQNTDTQYF,TGTGCCAGTAGGGACCCCGGACAGAACACAGATACGCAGTATTTT
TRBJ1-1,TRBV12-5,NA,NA,CASGLARGGYTEAFF,TGTGCTAGTGGTTTGGCCAGGGGCGGGTACACTGAAGCTTTCTTT
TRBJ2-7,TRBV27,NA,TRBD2,CASSLGGSAYEQYF,TGTGCCAGCAGTTTAGGCGGGAGCGCCTACGAGCAGTACTTC
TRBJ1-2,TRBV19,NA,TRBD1,CASSTGQAFYGYTF,TGTGCCAGTAGTACCGGACAGGCCTTCTATGGCTACACCTTC
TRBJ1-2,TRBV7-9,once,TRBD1,CASSKGQGSDGYTF,TGTGCCAGCAGCAAGGGACAGGGGAGTGATGGCTACACCTTC
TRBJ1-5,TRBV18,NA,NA,CASSRLTGNNQPQHF,TGTGCCAGCTCACGCTTGACAGGAAACAATCAGCCCCAGCATTTT
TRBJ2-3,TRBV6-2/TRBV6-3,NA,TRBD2,CASSSGTSEVTDTQYF,TGTGCCAGCAGTTCCGGGACTAGCGAGGTCACAGATACGCAGTATTTT
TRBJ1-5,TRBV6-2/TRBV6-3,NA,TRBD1,CASSYSMIRQGATSNQPQHF,TGTGCCAGCAGTTACTCGATGATTAGACAGGGAGCGACGAGCAATCAGCCCCAGCATTTT
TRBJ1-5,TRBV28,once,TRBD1,CASSPLNLRGLNQPQHF,TGTGCCAGCAGTCCCCTCAACCTAAGGGGGCTCAATCAGCCCCAGCATTTT
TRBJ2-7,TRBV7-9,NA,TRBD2,CASSLYSGSGYEQYF,TGTGCCAGCAGCTTATATAGCGGGAGTGGATACGAGCAGTACTTC
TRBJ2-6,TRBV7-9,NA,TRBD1,CASSTKTGGFSSGANVLTF,TGTGCCAGCAGCACCAAAACAGGGGGCTTCAGCTCTGGGGCCAACGTCCTGACTTTC
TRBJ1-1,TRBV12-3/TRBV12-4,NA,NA,CASSFWGSLEAFF,TGTGCCAGCAGTTTTTGGGGCTCCCTTGAAGCTTTCTTT
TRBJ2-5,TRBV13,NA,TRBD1,CASSRRDRGRETQYF,TGTGCCAGCAGCCGCCGGGACAGGGGGCGGGAGACCCAGTACTTC
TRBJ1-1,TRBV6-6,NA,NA,CASSYGPEAFF,TGTGCCAGCAGTTACGGCCCTGAAGCTTTCTTT
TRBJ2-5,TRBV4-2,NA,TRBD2,CASSQELAGGGETQYF,TGTGCCAGCAGCCAAGAGCTAGCGGGAGGGGGAGAGACCCAGTACTTC
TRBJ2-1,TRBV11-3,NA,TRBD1,CASSPYGKGANEQFF,TGTGCCAGCAGCCCCTACGGGAAGGGGGCCAATGAGCAGTTCTTC
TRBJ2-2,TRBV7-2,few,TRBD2,CASSHGTSLNTGELFF,TGTGCCAGCAGCCATGGGACTAGCCTTAACACCGGGGAGCTGTTTTTT
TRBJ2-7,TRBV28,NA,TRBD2,CASRRSGTSFYEQYF,TGTGCCAGCAGACGATCCGGGACTAGCTTCTACGAGCAGTACTTC
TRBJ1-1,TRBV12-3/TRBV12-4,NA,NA,CASSKRGGPEAFF,TGTGCCAGCAGCAAACGCGGGGGGCCTGAAGCTTTCTTT
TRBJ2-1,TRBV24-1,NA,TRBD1,CATSELGTGVRNEQFF,TGTGCCACCAGTGAACTCGGGACAGGGGTGCGCAATGAGCAGTTCTTC
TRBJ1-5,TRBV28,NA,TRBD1,CASSIRDRVIYSNQPQHF,TGTGCCAGCAGCATCCGGGACAGGGTCATATATAGCAATCAGCCCCAGCATTTT
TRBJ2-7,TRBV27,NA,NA,CASSLGGALREQYF,TGTGCCAGCAGTTTGGGGGGGGCTCTGCGCGAGCAGTACTTC
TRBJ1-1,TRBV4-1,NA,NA,CASSQERGRRGFF,TGCGCCAGCAGCCAAGAGAGAGGGCGACGGGGTTTCTTT
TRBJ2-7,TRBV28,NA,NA,CASSSSGTDYEQYF,TGTGCCAGCAGTTCGTCGGGAACGGATTACGAGCAGTACTTC
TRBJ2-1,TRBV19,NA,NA,CASSIRGIYNEQFF,TGTGCCAGTAGTATACGGGGGATCTACAATGAGCAGTTCTTC
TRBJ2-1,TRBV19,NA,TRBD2,CASMTSGLYNEQFF,TGTGCCAGTATGACTAGCGGGCTTTACAATGAGCAGTTCTTC